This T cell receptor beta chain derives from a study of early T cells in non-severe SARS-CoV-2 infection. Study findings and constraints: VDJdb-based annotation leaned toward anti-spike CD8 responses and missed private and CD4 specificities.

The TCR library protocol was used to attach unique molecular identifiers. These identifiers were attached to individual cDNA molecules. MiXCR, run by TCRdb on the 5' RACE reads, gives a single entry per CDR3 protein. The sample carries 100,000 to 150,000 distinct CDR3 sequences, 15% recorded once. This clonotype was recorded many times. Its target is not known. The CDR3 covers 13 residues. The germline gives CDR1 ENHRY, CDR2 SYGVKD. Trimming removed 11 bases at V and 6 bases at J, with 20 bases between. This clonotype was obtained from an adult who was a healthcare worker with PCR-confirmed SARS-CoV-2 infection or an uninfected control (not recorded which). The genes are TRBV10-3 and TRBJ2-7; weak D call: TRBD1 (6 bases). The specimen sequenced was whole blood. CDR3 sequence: CAAHGQPASEQYF. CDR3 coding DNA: TGTGCCGCCCACGGACAGCCTGCAAGCGAGCAGTACTTC.